The clone carrying this TCR beta chain was observed a few times. Its antigen remains unidentified. In the ViraFEST assay, antigen-specific CD4+ clonotypes were identified by expansion after peptide-pool stimulation. Following a roughly 11-day culture, CD4+ T cells were purified. The individual was infected with SARS-CoV-2 between March and December 2020, as confirmed by PCR. IL-2 at about 9.7 IU/ml and peptides at around 9.6 ug/ml were added to cultured PBMC, around 2.2 million per well. The authors replaced half the medium with IL-2 medium on days 3 and 7. This sample was included in a study of vaccination effects on CD4 cells after COVID-19. The overall study: Every participant took two doses of the BNT162b2 or mRNA-1273 vaccine. At 16 days and at one week before vaccination, samples were given by two convalescent patients.

The CDR3 consists of 13 residues. V lost 7 bases, J lost 4 bases, and 10 bases lay in between. CDR1 SGHNT and CDR2 YENEEA come from the germline V gene. Measured with immunoSEQ multiplex PCR; TCRdb has only the in-frame clones, and not every one. The data hold about 26,000 clones, with 78% observed a single time. Sequencing used CD4+ T cells from PBMCs cultured with HCoV-NL63 spike peptides, obtained before COVID-19 vaccination. The sequence came from a human donor who had a prior SARS-CoV-2 infection. V and J are TRBV11-3 and TRBJ2-2, with a weak D call TRBD1 (6 bases). Here the CDR3 DNA reads TGTGCCAGCAACTTCAGGGGCACCGGGGAGCTGTTTTTT. This encodes CASNFRGTGELFF.